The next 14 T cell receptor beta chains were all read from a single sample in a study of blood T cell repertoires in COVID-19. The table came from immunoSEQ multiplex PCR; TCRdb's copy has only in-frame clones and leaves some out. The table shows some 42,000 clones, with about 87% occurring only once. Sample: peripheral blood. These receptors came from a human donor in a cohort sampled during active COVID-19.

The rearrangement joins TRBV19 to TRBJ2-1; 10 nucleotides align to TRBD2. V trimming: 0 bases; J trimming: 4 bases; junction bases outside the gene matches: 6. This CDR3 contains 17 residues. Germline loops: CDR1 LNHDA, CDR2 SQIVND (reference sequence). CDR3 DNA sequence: TGTGCCAGTAGTATAGACTTGGGGACTAGCGCTTACAATGAGCAGTTCTTC. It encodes CASSIDLGTSAYNEQFF.

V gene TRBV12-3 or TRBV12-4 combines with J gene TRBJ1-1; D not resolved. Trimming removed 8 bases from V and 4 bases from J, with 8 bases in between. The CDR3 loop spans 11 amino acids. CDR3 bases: TGTGCCAGCGTGGTGAGCACTGAAGCTTTCTTT. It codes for CASVVSTEAFF.

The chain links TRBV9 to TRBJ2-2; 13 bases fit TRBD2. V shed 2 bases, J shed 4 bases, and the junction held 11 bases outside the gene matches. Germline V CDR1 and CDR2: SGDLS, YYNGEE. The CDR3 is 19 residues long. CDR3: CASSVMGLAGTTGTGELFF. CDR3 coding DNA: TGTGCCAGCAGCGTCATGGGACTAGCGGGGACCACGGGCACCGGGGAGCTGTTTTTT. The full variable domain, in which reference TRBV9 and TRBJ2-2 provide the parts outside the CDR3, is DSGVTQTPKHLITATGQRVTLRCSPRSGDLSVYWYQQSLDQGLQFLIQYYNGEERAKGNILERFSAQQFPDLHSELNLSSLELGDSALYFCASSVMGLAGTTGTGELFFGEGSRLTVL.

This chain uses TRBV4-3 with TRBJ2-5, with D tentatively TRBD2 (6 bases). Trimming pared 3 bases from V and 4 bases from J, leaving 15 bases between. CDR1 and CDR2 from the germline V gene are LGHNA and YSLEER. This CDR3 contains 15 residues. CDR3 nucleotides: TGCGCCAGCAGCCAGGAAACCGGGAGTCCAGAGACCCAGTACTTC. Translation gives CASSQETGSPETQYF.

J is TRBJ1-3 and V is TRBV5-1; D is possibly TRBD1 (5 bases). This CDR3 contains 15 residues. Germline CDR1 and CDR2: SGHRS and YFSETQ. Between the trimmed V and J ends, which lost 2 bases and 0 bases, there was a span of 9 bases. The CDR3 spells CASSFGGDSGNTIYF. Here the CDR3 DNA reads TGCGCCAGCAGCTTCGGGGGGGACTCTGGAAACACCATATATTTT.

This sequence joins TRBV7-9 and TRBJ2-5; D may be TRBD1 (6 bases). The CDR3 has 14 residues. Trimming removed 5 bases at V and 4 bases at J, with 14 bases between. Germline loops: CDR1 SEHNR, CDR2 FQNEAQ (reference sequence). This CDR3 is CASSADLGAETQYF. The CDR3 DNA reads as TGTGCCAGCAGCGCAGACTTGGGGGCAGAGACCCAGTACTTC.

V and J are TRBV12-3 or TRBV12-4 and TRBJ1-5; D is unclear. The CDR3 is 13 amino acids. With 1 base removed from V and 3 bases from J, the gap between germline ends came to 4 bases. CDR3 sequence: CASSLDNNQPQHF. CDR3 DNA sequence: TGTGCCAGCAGTTTAGACAACAATCAGCCCCAGCATTTT.

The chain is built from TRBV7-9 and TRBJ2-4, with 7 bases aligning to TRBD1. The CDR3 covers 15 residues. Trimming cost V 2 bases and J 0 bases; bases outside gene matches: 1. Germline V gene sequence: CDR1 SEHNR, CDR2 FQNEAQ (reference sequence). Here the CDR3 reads CASSLTGVAKNIQYF. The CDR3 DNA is TGTGCCAGCAGCTTAACAGGGGTAGCCAAAAACATTCAGTACTTC.

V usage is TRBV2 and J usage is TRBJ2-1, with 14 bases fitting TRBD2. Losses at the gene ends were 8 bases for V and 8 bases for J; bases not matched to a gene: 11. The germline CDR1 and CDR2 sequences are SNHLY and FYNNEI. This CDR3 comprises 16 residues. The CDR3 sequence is CASLSGTSGSLYEQFF. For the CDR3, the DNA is TGTGCCAGCCTCTCCGGGACTAGCGGGAGTCTGTATGAGCAGTTCTTC.

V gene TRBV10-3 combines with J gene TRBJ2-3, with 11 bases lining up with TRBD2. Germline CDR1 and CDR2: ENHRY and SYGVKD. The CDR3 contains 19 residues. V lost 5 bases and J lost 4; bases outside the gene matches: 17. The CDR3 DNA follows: TGTGCCATCAGTTGGGCTACTAGCGGGAGCACATATTCCCCAGATACGCAGTATTTT. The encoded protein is CAISWATSGSTYSPDTQYF.

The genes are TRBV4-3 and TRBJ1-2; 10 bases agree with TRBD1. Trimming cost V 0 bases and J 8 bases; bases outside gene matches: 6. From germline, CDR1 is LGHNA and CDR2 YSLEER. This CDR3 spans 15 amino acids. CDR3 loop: CASSQDLGTGVGYTF. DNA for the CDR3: TGCGCCAGCAGCCAAGATCTCGGGACAGGGGTCGGCTACACCTTC.

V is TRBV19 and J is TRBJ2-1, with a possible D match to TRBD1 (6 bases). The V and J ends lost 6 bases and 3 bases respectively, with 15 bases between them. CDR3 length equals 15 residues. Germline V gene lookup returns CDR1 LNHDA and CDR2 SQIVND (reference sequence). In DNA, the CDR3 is TGTGCCAGTAGCATCGGGCCAGGGGTCTACAATGAGCAGTTCTTC. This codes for CASSIGPGVYNEQFF.

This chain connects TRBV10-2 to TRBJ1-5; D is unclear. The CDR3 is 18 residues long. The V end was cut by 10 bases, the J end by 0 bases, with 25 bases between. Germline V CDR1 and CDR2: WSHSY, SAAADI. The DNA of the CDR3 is TGCGCCACCGGCTCTCAGGAGGGCCCCGTGAATAGCAATCAGCCCCAGCATTTT. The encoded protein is CATGSQEGPVNSNQPQHF.

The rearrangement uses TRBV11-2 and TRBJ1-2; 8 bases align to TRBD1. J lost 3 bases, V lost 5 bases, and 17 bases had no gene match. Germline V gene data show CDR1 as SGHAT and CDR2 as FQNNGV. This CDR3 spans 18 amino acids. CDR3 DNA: TGTGCCAGCAGCGGCTACTCCGACAGGGGCCTGCTACACTATGGCTACACCTTC. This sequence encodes CASSGYSDRGLLHYGYTF.